The clone carrying this TCR beta chain came up many times. Its antigen is not identified. The blood was taken when hyperthyroidism was first diagnosed, before any ophthalmopathy symptoms showed up. RNA transcripts yielded amplified TCR beta CDR3 regions. RT-PCR in the first round (using the HTBI primer set) targeted the TCR CDR3. TCRdb fed the multiplex PCR reads into MiXCR, producing one record per CDR3 protein. Of more than 300,000 distinct CDR3 sequences listed, about 18% are singletons. The sample originates from a study of T cells in Graves' hyperthyroidism and ophthalmopathy. Study-level points and caveats: Ophthalmopathy prediction by the model preceded onset by a median approximately 5.9 months. Blood samples included most of the expanded thyroid clonotypes exceeding 0.001.

The CDR3 length is 15 residues. Germline lookup yields CDR1 MNHEY and CDR2 SMNVEV (reference sequence). V lost 3 bases, J lost 8 bases, and 14 bases lay in between. This receptor was taken from a woman aged 25 to 45 with Graves' hyperthyroidism that later progressed to Graves' ophthalmopathy. The rearrangement uses TRBV27 and TRBJ1-6, with D perhaps matching TRBD1 (6 bases). The sample comprised blood. The CDR3 here is CASSFEGDGHSPLHF. The CDR3 nucleotides are TGTGCCAGCAGTTTTGAGGGGGATGGTCATTCACCCCTCCACTTT.